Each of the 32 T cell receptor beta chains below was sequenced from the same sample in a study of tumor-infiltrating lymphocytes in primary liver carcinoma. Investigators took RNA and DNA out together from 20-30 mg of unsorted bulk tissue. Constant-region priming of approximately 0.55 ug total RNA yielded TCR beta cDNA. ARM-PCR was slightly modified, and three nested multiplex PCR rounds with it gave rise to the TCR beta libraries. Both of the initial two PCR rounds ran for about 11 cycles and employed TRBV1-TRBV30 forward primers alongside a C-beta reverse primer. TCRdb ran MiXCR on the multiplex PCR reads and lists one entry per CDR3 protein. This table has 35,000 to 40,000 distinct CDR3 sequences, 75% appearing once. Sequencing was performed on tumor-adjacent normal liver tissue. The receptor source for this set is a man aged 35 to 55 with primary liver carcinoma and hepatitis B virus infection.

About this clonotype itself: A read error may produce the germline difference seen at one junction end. This CDR3 reads CASSHDGEDTQYF. The CDR3 nucleotides are TGTGCCAGCAGCCATGACGGCGAAGATACGCAATATTTT. V and J are TRBV14 and TRBJ2-3, with D unclear. Per germline, CDR1 SGHDN and CDR2 FVKESK. The CDR3 runs to 13 residues. Full variable domain (missing parts from reference TRBV14 and TRBJ2-3): EAGVTQFPSHSVIEKGQTVTLRCDPISGHDNLYWYRRVMGKEIKFLLHFVKESKQDESGMPNNRFLAERTGGTYSTLKVQPAELEDSGVYFCASSHDGEDTQYFGPGTRLTVL.

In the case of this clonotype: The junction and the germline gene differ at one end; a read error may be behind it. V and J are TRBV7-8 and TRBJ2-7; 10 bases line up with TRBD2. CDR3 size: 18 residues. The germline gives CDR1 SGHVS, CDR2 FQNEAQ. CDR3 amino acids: CASSPRSSGSMSSYEQYF. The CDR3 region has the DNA TGTGCCAGCAGCCCTCGGTCTAGCGGGAGTATGAGCTCCTATGAGCAGTACTTC. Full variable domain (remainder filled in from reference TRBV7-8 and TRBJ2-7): GAGVSQSPRYKVAKRGQDVALRCDPISGHVSLFWYQQALGQGPEFLTYFQNEAQLDKSGLPSDRFFAERPEGSVSTLKIQRTQQEDSAVYLCASSPRSSGSMSSYEQYFGPGTRLTVT.

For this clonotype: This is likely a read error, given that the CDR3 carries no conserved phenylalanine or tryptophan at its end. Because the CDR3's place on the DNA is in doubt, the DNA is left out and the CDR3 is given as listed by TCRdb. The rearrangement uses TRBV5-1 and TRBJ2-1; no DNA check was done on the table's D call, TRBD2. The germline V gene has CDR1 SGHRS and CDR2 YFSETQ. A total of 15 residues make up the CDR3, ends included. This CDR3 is CASSYTSGGYNEQIL.

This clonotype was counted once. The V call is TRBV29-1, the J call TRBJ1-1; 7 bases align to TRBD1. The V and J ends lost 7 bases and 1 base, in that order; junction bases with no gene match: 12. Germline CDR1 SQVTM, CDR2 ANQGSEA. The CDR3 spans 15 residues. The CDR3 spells CSGGQEGYKNTEAFF. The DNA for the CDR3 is TGCAGCGGAGGACAGGAAGGCTATAAGAACACTGAAGCTTTCTTT. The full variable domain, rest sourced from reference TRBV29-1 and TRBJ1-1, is SAVISQKPSRDICQRGTSLTIQCQVDSQVTMMFWYRQQPGQSLTLIATANQGSEATYESGFVIDKFPISRPNLTFSTLTVSNMSPEDSSIYLCSGGQEGYKNTEAFFGQGTRLTVV.

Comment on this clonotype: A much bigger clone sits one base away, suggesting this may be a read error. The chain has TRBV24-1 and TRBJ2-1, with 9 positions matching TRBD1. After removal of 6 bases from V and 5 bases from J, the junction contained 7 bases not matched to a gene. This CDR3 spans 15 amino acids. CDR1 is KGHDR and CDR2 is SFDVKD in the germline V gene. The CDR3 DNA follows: TGTGCCACCAGTAACTCGGGGACAGGGAACAATGAGCAGTTCTTC. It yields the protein CATSNSGTGNNEQFF.

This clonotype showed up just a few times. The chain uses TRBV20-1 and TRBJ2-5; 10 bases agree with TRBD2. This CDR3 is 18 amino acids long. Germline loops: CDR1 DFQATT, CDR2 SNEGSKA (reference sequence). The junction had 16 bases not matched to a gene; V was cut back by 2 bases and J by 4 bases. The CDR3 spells CSARPGGGGASGRETQYF. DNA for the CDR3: TGCAGTGCTAGACCCGGAGGGGGGGGAGCTAGCGGGAGAGAGACCCAGTACTTC.

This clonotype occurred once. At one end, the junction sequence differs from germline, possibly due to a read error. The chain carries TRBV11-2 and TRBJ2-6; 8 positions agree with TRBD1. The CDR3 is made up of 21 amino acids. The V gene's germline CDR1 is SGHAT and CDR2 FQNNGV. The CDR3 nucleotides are TGTGCCAGCAGTATGGGGGGAGACAGGGGCGTTTCCCTCTCTTGGGCCAACGTCCTGACTTTC. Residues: CASSMGGDRGVSLSWANVLTF.

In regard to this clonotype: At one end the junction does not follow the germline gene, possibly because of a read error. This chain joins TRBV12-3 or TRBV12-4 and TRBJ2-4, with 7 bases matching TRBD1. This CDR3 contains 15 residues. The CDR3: CASSGTELSKNIQYF. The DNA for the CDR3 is TGTGCGAGCAGTGGGACAGAGCTATCCAAAAACATTCAGTACTTC.

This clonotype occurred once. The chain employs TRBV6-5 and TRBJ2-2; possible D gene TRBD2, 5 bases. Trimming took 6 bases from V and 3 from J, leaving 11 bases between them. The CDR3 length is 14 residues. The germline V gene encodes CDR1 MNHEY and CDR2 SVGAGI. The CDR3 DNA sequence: TGTGCCAGCAGCTACATGGAGGACACCGGGGAGCTGTTTTTT. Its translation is CASSYMEDTGELFF.

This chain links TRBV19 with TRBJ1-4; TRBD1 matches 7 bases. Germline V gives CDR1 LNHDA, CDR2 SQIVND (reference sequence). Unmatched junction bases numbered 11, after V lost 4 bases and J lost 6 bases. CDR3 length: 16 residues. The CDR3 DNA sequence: TGTGCCAGTAGTAGGGGACAGTTCTTTCCGGATGAAAAACTGTTTTTT. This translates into CASSRGQFFPDEKLFF.

CDR3 region: CASSLRGVDGCQETQYF. The CDR3, as DNA: TGTGCCAGCAGCTTGAGGGGGGTGGACGGGTGTCAAGAGACCCAGTACTTC. The V and J genes are TRBV13 and TRBJ2-5; D may correspond to TRBD1 or TRBD2 (6 bases each). The CDR3 extends over 17 amino acids. CDR1 is PRHDT, CDR2 FYEKMQ, per germline (reference sequence). Between the trimmed V and J ends, which lost 3 bases and 2 bases, there was a span of 19 bases.

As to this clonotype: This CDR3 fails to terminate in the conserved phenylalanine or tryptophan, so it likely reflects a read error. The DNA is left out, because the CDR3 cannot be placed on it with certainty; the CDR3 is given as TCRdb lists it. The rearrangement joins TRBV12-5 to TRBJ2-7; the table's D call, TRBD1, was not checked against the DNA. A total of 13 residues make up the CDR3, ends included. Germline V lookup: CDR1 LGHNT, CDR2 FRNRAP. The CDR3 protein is CASEGTGSYEQYL.

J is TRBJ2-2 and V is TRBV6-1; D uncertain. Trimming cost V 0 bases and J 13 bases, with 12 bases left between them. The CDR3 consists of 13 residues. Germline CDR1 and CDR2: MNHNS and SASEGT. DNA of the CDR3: TGTGCCAGCAGTGAAGCTGACACTGGTGGGCTGTTTTTT. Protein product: CASSEADTGGLFF.

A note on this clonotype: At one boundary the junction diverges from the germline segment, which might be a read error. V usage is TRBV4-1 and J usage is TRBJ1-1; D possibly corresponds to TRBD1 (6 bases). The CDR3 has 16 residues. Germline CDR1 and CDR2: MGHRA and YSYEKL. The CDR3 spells CASSLGSGALNTEAFF. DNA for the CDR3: TGCGCCAGCAGCCTCGGGTCAGGGGCCCTGAACACTGAGGCTTTCTTT.

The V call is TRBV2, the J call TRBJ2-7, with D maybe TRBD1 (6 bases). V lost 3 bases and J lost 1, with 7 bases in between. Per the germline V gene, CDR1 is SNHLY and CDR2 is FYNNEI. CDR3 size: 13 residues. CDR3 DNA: TGTGCCAGCAGTGAGAGGGGGTCCTACGAGCAGTACTTC. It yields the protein CASSERGSYEQYF.

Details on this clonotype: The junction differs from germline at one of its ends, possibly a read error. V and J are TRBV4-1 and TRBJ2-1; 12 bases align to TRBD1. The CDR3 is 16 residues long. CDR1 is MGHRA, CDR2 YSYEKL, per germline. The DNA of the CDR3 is TGCGCCAGCAGCCATGACCGGGACAGGGGGCGCGATGAGCACTTCTTC. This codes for CASSHDRDRGRDEHFF.

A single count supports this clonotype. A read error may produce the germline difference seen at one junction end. As DNA, the CDR3 is TGTGCTAGTGGTTTGGACTGGGGACAGGGACTAGCGGGACCAAGGCATGAACAGTTCTTC. This gives the protein CASGLDWGQGLAGPRHEQFF. The V and J genes are TRBV12-5 and TRBJ2-1; TRBD2 matches at 13 bases. This CDR3 spans 20 amino acids. CDR1 is LGHNT, CDR2 FRNRAP, per germline.

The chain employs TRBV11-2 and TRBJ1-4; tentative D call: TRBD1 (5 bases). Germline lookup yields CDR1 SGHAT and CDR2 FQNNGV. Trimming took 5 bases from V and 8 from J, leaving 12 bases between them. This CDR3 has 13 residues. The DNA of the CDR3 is TGTGCCAGCAGCCCCCTGTGGGACGAAAAACTGTTTTTT. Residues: CASSPLWDEKLFF. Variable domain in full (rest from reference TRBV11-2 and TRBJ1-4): EAGVAQSPRYKIIEKRQSVAFWCNPISGHATLYWYQQILGQGPKLLIQFQNNGVVDDSQLPKDRFSAERLKGVDSTLKIQPAKLEDSAVYLCASSPLWDEKLFFGSGTQLSVL.

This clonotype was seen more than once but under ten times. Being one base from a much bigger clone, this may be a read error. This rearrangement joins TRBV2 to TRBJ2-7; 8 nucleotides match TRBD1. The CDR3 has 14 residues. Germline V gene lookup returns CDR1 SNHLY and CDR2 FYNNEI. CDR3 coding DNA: TGTGCCAGCAATACTCCGGGACAGGTCTACGAGCTGTACTTC. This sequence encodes CASNTPGQVYELYF.

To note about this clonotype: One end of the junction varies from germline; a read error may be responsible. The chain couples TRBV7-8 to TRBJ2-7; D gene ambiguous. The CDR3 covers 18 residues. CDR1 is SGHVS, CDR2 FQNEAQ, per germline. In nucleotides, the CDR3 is TGTGCCAGCAACCCACCCGCAGGTACGGTTCCCACCTCCTACGAACAGTACTTC. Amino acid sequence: CASNPPAGTVPTSYEQYF.

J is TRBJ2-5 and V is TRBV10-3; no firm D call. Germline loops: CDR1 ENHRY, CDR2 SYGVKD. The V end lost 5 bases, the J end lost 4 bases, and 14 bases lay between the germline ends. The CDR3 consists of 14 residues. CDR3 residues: CAISCWDVGETQYF. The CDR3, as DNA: TGTGCCATCAGTTGCTGGGATGTTGGAGAGACCCAGTACTTC.

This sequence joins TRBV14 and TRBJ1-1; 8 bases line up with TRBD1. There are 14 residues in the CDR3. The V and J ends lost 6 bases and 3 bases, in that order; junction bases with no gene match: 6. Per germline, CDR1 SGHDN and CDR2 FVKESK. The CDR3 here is CASRDTGGDTEAFF. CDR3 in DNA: TGTGCCAGCAGAGATACAGGGGGGGACACTGAAGCTTTCTTT. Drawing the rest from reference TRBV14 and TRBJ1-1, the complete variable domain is EAGVTQFPSHSVIEKGQTVTLRCDPISGHDNLYWYRRVMGKEIKFLLHFVKESKQDESGMPNNRFLAERTGGTYSTLKVQPAELEDSGVYFCASRDTGGDTEAFFGQGTRLTVV.

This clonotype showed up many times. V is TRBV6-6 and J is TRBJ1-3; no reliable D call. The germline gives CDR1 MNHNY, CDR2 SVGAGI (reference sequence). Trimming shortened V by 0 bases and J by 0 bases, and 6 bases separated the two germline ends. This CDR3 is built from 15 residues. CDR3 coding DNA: TGTGCCAGCAGTTACTCGGAGAACTCTGGAAACACCATATATTTT. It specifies CASSYSENSGNTIYF.

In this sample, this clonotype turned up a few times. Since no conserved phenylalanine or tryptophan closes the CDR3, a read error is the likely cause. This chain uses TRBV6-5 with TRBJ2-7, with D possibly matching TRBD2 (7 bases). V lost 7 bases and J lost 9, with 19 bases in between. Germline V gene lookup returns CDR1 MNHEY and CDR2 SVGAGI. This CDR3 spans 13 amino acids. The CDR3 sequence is CASIGLVGGAQYS. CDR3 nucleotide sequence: TGTGCCAGCATCGGACTAGTTGGGGGCGCGCAGTACTCC.

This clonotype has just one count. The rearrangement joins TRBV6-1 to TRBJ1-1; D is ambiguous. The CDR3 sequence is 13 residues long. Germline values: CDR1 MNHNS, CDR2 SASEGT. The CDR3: CISSEALGPEAFF. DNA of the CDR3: TGTATCAGCAGTGAAGCGCTAGGGCCTGAAGCTTTCTTT.

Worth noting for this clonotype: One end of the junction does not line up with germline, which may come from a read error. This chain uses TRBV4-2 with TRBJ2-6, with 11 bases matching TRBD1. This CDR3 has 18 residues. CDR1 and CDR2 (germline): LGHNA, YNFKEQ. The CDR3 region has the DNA TGTGCCAGGAGCCCCTTGGACAGGGGGCTATCCGGGGCCAACGTCCTGACTTTC. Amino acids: CARSPLDRGLSGANVLTF.

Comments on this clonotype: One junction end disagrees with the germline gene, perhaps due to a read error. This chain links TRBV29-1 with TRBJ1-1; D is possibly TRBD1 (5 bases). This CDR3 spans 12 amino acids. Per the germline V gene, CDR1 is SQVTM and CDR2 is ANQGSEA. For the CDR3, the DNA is TGTAGCCTTCGATGGGGCGTGACTGAAGCTTTCTTT. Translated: CSLRWGVTEAFF.

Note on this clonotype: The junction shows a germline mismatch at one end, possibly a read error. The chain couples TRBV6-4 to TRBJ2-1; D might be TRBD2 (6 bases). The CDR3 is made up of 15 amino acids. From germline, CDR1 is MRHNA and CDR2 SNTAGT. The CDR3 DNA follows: TGTGCCATCAGTGATTATAGCGGCTCCTACAATGATCAGTTCTTC. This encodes CAISDYSGSYNDQFF.

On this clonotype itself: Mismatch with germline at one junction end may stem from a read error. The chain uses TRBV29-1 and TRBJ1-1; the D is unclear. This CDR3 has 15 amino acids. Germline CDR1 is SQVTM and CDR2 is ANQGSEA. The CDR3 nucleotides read TGCCGCGTTGCCCCGGGATGGGGAATGAACTCTGAAGCTTTCTTC. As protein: CRVAPGWGMNSEAFF.

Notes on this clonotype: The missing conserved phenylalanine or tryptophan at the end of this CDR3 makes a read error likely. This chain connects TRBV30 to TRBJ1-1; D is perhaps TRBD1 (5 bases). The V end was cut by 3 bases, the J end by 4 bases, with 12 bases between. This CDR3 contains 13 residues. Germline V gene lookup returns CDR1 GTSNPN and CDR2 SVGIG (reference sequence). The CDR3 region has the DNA TGTGCCTGGAGCCGGGGGGAGCTCACTGAAGCTTTCTAT. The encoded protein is CAWSRGELTEAFY.

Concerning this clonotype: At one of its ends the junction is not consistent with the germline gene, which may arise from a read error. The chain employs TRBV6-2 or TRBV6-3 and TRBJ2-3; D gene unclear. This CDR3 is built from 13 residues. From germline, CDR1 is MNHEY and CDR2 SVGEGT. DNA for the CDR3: TGTGCCAGCAGTGACCCCCACACAGATACACAGTATTTT. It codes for CASSDPHTDTQYF.

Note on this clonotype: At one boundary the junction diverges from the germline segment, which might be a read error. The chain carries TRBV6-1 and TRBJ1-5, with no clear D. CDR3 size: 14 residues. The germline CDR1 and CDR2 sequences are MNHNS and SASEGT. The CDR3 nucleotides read TGTGCCAGCAGCCCCTCACATGGGAAGCAGCTCCAGCATTTT. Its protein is CASSPSHGKQLQHF.